These T cell receptor beta chains were read from a single sample in a study of blood T cell repertoires in COVID-19. TCRdb keeps only in-frame clones here, not all; method: immunoSEQ multiplex PCR. The sample holds some 200,000 clones, approximately 90% seen once. The sample consisted of peripheral blood. Receptor source: a man at least 80 years old with acute or convalescent COVID-19. The CDR3 runs from the conserved cysteine through the conserved F or W. Each record gives: J gene, D gene, clone size, CDR3 length, V gene, CDR3 DNA, CDR3 protein. D genes are given only for firm matches. Clone size is given for some rows only: seen once, a few or many times, or a class if the clone is expanded.

TRBJ1-1 TRBD1 - 15 TRBV5-1 TGCGCCAGCAGCTTGGTGGACAGGGGGAGGTCTGAAGCTTTCTTT CASSLVDRGRSEAFF
TRBJ1-2 - - 12 TRBV13 TGTGCCAGCAGACTGAGGCAACAAGGCTACACCTTC CASRLRQQGYTF
TRBJ1-6 TRBD1 - 15 TRBV19 TGTGCCAGTACCACGGAGACAGGGTGGGGTTCACCCCTCCACTTT CASTTETGWGSPLHF
TRBJ2-3 TRBD2 - 16 TRBV24-1 TGTGCCACCAGTGATTTGGGTCGGGGAGGGCCAGATACGCAGTATTTT CATSDLGRGGPDTQYF
TRBJ2-2 TRBD2 - 14 TRBV7-9 TGTGCCAGCAGCTTTAGCGGGGTCACCGGGGAGCTGTTTTTT CASSFSGVTGELFF
TRBJ1-1 - - 14 TRBV5-1 TGCGCCAGCAGCTCAAACCGGGACATCACTGAAGCTTTCTTT CASSSNRDITEAFF
TRBJ2-5 - few 13 TRBV6-2/TRBV6-3 TGTGCCAGCAGCTCTACAGGGAGAGAGACCCAGTACTTC CASSSTGRETQYF
TRBJ1-5 - - 13 TRBV10-3 TGTGCCATCAGCCAGGGGTTGGGTCAGCCCCAGCATTTT CAISQGLGQPQHF
TRBJ1-4 TRBD1 - 14 TRBV4-1 TGCGCCAGTAGGCGACAGGGACCGAATGAAAAACTGTTTTTT CASRRQGPNEKLFF
TRBJ1-4 TRBD1 - 15 TRBV19 TGTGCCAGTAGTACGGGACAGATCCGGCAGGAAAAACTGTTTTTT CASSTGQIRQEKLFF
TRBJ2-2 TRBD1 - 13 TRBV28 TGTGCCAGCGGGACAGTTAACACCGGGGAGCTGTTTTTT CASGTVNTGELFF
TRBJ2-5 TRBD2 - 13 TRBV10-2 TGCGCCAGCAGGGTAGCGGGAAGGGAGACCCAGTACTTC CASRVAGRETQYF
TRBJ1-5 - - 15 TRBV7-2 TGTGCCAGCAGCTTAGCCTCACTTAGCAATCAGCCCCAGCATTTT CASSLASLSNQPQHF
TRBJ2-5 - once 12 TRBV6-5 TGTGCCAGCCGCGACTACCAAGAGACCCAGTACTTC CASRDYQETQYF
TRBJ2-5 TRBD2 - 16 TRBV15 TGTGCCACCAGCAGAGACAAGGGACTAGCGGGGGAGACCCAGTACTTC CATSRDKGLAGETQYF
TRBJ2-7 - - 15 TRBV14 TGTGCCAGCAGCTGGCGACAGGCGCTCTCCTACGAGCAGTACTTC CASSWRQALSYEQYF
TRBJ2-7 TRBD1 - 14 TRBV11-2 TGTGCCAGCAGCTACGGGACAGGAGTAAGCGAGCAGTACTTC CASSYGTGVSEQYF
TRBJ2-3 - - 15 TRBV6-2/TRBV6-3 TGTGCCAGCAGTCACCCCGAGCGGTTCACAGATACGCAGTATTTT CASSHPERFTDTQYF
TRBJ2-6 TRBD1 - 17 TRBV19 TGTGCCAGTAGCCCGGGACAGGGGGCCTCTGGGGCCAACGTCCTGACTTTC CASSPGQGASGANVLTF
TRBJ2-1 TRBD2 - 16 TRBV19 TGTGCCAGTAGTAAAGGGACTAGCGGGAGGGCCCGTGAGCAGTTCTTC CASSKGTSGRAREQFF
TRBJ2-5 - - 14 TRBV7-9 TGTGCCAGCAGCCTGTATAGGGGTTGGGAGACCCAGTACTTC CASSLYRGWETQYF
TRBJ2-5 TRBD1 - 14 TRBV5-4 TGTGCCAGCAGCCTCCAGACAGGGCAAGAGACCCAGTACTTC CASSLQTGQETQYF
TRBJ1-5 TRBD1 - 13 TRBV30 TGTGCCTGGAGTGTACAGGGGAATCAGCCCCAGCATTTT CAWSVQGNQPQHF
TRBJ1-2 TRBD1 once 14 TRBV5-4 TGTGCCAGCAGCTTAAAACAGGGGCCGTATGGCTACACCTTC CASSLKQGPYGYTF
TRBJ1-4 TRBD1 - 13 TRBV19 TGTGCCGGCCGGGACAGGGAGAATGAAAAACTGTTTTTT CAGRDRENEKLFF
TRBJ2-5 - - 15 TRBV30 TGTGCCTGGAGTCTCTCCGCGGCTAACCAAGAGACCCAGTACTTC CAWSLSAANQETQYF
TRBJ1-4 - - 13 TRBV4-2 TGTGCCAGCAGCCAAGCCCTACGGGAAAAACTGTTTTTT CASSQALREKLFF
TRBJ2-7 - - 13 TRBV11-2 TGTGCCAGCAGCGGTCCAGGGGTGCACGAGCAGTACTTC CASSGPGVHEQYF
TRBJ1-2 - - 17 TRBV7-9 TGTGCCAGCAGCCTCTCTCGGGGGGGGGCTACCTACTATGGCTACACCTTC CASSLSRGGATYYGYTF
TRBJ1-5 - - 15 TRBV7-2 TGTGCCAGCAGCTTAGCGGTCGGGGATAATCAGCCCCAGCATTTT CASSLAVGDNQPQHF
TRBJ1-1 - - 14 TRBV19 TGTGCCAGTATGTTTGGGGGCTCGAACACTGAAGCTTTCTTT CASMFGGSNTEAFF
TRBJ2-1 - - 14 TRBV19 TGTGCCAGTAGTATGGCGCAGGACTACAATGAGCAGTTCTTC CASSMAQDYNEQFF
TRBJ1-4 TRBD1 - 15 TRBV4-3 TGCGCCAGCAGCCAAGATTGGACAGGGGGTGAAAAACTGTTTTTT CASSQDWTGGEKLFF
TRBJ2-7 - - 13 TRBV12-3/TRBV12-4 TGTGCCAGCAGTTTAAAGGGGTTCCACGAGCAGTACTTC CASSLKGFHEQYF
TRBJ2-7 - - 14 TRBV6-5 TGTGCCAGCAGGGCGGGGCAGATTGCCTACGAGCAGTACTTC CASRAGQIAYEQYF
TRBJ2-3 - - 15 TRBV9 TGTGCCAGCAAAAGACTATCCGGGAGTACAGATACGCAGTATTTT CASKRLSGSTDTQYF
TRBJ2-3 TRBD1 once 16 TRBV6-1 TGTGCCAGCAGTGGTCGGCTTATTCAGGGGGCAGATACGCAGTATTTT CASSGRLIQGADTQYF
TRBJ2-2 TRBD2 - 15 TRBV7-7 TGTGCTAGCAGCATAGCGGGCGCGAACACCGGGGAGCTGTTTTTT CASSIAGANTGELFF
TRBJ1-2 TRBD1 - 14 TRBV7-2 TGTGCCAGCAGGCGAGGGGGCGCGAACTATGGCTACACCTTC CASRRGGANYGYTF
TRBJ1-2 - - 14 TRBV29-1 TGCAGCGTGGAAAAACAGGGATCGGTCTATGGCTACACCTTC CSVEKQGSVYGYTF
TRBJ2-7 TRBD1 - 16 TRBV5-1 TGCGCCAGCAGCCCAGACCTGGGGACAGTGGCCTACGAGCAGTACTTC CASSPDLGTVAYEQYF
TRBJ1-1 - - 12 TRBV18 TGTGCCAGCTCACCACGGACAGCTGAAGCTTTCTTT CASSPRTAEAFF